This T cell receptor (beta chain) was recovered during a study of response to subunit inactivated influenza vaccine. TCRdb reanalysed the RT-PCR reads using MiXCR and keeps one entry per CDR3 protein. Among around 580,000 distinct CDR3 sequences listed, 12% to 15% were seen once. This clonotype was observed a few times. Its antigen is undetermined. CDR1 and CDR2 from the germline V gene are MNHEY and SMNVEV (reference sequence). V lost 0 bases to trimming and J lost 12 bases; unmatched junction nucleotides: 10. This CDR3 spans 15 amino acids. Study-wide results and caveats: The authors suggested that few new T cells are recruited per seasonal influenza vaccination.

The sequence was obtained from a man between 45 and 60 years old who received an inactivated influenza vaccine. The J gene is TRBJ1-4, the V gene TRBV27, with 7 bases that match TRBD1. Material: PBMCs from blood, obtained about 11 days after vaccination. The DNA of the CDR3 is TGTGCCAGCAGTTTATCCCGGACAGGTTCTAGGGAACTGTTTTTT. This gives the protein CASSLSRTGSRELFF. Based on the CDR3 plus reference TRBV27 and TRBJ1-4, the full variable domain is EAQVTQNPRYLITVTGKKLTVTCSQNMNHEYMSWYRQDPGLGLRQIYYSMNVEVTDKGDVPEGYKVSRKEKRNFPLILESPSPNQTSLYFCASSLSRTGSRELFFGSGTQLSVL.